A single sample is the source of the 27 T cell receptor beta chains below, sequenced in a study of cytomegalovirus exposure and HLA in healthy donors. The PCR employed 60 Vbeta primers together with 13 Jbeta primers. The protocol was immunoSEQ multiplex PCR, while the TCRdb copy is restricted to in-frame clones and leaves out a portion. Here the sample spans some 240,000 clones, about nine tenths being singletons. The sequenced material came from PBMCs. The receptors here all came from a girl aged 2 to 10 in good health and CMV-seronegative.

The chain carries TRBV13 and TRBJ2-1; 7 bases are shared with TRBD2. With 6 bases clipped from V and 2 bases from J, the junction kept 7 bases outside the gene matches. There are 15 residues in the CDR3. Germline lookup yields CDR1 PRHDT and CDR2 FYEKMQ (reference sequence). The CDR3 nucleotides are TGTGCCAGCAGAATCGGGGGGTTTCCCTACAATGAGCAGTTCTTC. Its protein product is CASRIGGFPYNEQFF.

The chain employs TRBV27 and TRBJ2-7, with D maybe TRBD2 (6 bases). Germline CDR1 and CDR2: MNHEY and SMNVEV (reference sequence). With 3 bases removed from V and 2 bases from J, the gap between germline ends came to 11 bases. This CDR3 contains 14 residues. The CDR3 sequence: CASSLGGGTYEQYF. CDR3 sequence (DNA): TGTGCCAGCAGTTTGGGTGGAGGGACCTACGAGCAGTACTTC.

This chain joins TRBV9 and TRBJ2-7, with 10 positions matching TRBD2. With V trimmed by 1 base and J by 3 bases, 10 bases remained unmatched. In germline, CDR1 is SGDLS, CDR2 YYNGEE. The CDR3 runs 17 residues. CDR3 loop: CASSVSAGGLGDYEQYF. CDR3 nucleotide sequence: TGTGCCAGCAGCGTATCAGCGGGAGGGTTAGGCGACTACGAGCAGTACTTC.

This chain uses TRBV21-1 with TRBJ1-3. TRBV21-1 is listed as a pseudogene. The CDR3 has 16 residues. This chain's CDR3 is CASSGKGGNSGNTIYF. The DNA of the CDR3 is TGTGCCAGCAGCGGTAAGGGGGGGAACTCTGGAAACACCATATATTTT.

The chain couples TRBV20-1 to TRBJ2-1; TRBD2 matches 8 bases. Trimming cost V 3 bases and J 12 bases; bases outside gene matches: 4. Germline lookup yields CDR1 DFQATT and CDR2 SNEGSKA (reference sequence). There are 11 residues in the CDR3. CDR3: CSASGRVGQFF. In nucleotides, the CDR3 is TGCAGTGCTAGCGGGAGGGTTGGGCAGTTCTTC.

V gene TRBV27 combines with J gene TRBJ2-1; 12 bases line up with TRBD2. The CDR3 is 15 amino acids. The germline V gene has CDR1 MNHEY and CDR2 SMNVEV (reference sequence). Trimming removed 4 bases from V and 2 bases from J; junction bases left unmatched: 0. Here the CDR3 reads CASSSSGGAYNEQFF. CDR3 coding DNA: TGTGCCAGCAGTTCTAGCGGGGGGGCCTACAATGAGCAGTTCTTC.

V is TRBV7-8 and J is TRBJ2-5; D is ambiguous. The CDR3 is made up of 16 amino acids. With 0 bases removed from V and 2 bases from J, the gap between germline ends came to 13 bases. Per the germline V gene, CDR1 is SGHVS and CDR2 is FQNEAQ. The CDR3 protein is CASSLAAESVQETQYF. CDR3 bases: TGTGCCAGCAGCTTAGCCGCTGAGTCTGTACAAGAGACCCAGTACTTC.

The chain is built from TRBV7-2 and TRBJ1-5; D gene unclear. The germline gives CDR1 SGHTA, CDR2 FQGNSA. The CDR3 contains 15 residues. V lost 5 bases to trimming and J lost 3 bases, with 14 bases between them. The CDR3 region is CASSRVGGANQPQHF. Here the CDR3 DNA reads TGTGCCAGCAGCCGCGTGGGAGGCGCCAATCAGCCCCAGCATTTT.

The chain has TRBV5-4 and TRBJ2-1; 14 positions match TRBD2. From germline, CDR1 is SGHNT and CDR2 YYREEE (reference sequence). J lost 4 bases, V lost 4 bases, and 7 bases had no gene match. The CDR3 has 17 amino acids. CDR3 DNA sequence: TGTGCCAGCAGCGCTGGGACTAGCGGGAGATCTTACAATGAGCAGTTCTTC. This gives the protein CASSAGTSGRSYNEQFF.

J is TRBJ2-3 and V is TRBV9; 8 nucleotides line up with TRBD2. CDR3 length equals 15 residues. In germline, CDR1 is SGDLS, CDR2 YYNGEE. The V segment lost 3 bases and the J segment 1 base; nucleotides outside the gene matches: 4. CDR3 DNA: TGTGCCAGCAGCGGAGGAGCGGGGGGCACAGATACGCAGTATTTT. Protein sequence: CASSGGAGGTDTQYF.

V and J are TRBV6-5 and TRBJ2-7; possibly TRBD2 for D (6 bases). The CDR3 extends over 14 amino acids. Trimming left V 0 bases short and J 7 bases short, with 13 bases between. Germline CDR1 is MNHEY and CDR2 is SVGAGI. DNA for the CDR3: TGTGCCAGCAGTTACTCCCCGGCAGGGAGGGAGCAGTACTTC. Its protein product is CASSYSPAGREQYF.

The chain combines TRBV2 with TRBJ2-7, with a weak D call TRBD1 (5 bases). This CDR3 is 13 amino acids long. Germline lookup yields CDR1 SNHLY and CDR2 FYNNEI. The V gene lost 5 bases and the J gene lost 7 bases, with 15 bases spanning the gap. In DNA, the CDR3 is TGTGCCAGCAGTCCTAGGGGTTCTACGGAGCAGTACTTC. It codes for CASSPRGSTEQYF.

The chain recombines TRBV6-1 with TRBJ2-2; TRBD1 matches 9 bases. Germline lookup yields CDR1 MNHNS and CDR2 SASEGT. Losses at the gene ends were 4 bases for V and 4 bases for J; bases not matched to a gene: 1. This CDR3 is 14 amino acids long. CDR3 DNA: TGTGCCAGCAGTGGGACAGGGGTCACCGGGGAGCTGTTTTTT. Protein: CASSGTGVTGELFF.

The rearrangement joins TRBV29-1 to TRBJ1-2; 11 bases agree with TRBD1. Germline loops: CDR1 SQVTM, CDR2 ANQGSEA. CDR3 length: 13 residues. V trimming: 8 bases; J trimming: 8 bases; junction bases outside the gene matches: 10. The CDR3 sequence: CSLSDRGPNGYTF. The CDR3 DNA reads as TGCAGCCTCTCGGACAGGGGGCCTAACGGCTACACCTTC.

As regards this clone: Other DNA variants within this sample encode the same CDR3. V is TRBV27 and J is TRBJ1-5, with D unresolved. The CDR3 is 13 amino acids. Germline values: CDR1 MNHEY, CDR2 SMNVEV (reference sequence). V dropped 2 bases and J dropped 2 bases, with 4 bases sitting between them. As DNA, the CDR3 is TGTGCCAGCAGTTTACAGGGCAATCAGCCCCAGCATTTT. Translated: CASSLQGNQPQHF.

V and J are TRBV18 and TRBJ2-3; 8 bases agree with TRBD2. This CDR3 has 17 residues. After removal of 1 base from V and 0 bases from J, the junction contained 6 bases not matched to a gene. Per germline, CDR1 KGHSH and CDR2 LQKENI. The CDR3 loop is CASSPLALAVSTDTQYF. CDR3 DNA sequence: TGTGCCAGCTCACCACTCGCACTAGCGGTGAGCACAGATACGCAGTATTTT.

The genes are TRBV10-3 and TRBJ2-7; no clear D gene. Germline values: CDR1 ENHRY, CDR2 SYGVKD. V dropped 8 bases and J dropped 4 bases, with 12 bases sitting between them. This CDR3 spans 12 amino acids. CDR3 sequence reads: CAIGPVVYEQYF. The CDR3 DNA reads TGTGCCATCGGGCCAGTCGTATACGAGCAGTACTTC.

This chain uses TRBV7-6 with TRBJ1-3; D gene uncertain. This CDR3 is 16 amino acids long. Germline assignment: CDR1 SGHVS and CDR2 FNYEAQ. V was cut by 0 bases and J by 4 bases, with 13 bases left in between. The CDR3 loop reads CASSLAGPTLGNTIYF. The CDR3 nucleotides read TGTGCCAGCAGCTTAGCTGGTCCCACTCTGGGAAACACCATATATTTT.

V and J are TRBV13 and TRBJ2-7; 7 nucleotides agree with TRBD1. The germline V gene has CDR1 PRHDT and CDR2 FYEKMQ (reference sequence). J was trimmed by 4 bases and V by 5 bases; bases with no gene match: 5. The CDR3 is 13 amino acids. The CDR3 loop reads CASSHGTAYEQYF. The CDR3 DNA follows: TGTGCCAGCAGCCATGGGACAGCGTACGAGCAGTACTTC.

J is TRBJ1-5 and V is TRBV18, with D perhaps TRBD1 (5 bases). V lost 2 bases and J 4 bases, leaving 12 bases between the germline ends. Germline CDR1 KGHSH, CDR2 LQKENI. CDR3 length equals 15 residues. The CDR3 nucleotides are TGTGCCAGCTCACCAGGGGCAGGGCGGAATCAGCCCCAGCATTTT. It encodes CASSPGAGRNQPQHF.

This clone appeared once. The CDR3 DNA sequence: TGTGCCAGCAGCTTAGACGACAGGGGTCGGGGTCAAGAGACCCAGTACTTC. Translation gives CASSLDDRGRGQETQYF. This chain joins TRBV5-6 and TRBJ2-5; TRBD1 aligns across 8 bases. Germline V CDR1 and CDR2: SGHDT, YYEEEE. The CDR3 spans 17 residues. With V trimmed by 2 bases and J by 2 bases, 11 bases remained unmatched.

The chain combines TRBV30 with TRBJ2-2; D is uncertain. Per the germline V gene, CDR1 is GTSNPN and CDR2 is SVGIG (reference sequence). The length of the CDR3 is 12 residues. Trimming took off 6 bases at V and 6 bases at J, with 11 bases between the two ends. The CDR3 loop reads CACLYVAGELFF. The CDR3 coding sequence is TGTGCCTGCCTTTATGTAGCCGGGGAGCTGTTTTTT.

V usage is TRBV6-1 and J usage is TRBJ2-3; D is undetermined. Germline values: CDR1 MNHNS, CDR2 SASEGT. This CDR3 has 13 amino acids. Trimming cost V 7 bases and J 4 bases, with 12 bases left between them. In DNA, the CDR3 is TGTGCCAGCATCGAGACTTACCCAGATACGCAGTATTTT. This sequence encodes CASIETYPDTQYF.

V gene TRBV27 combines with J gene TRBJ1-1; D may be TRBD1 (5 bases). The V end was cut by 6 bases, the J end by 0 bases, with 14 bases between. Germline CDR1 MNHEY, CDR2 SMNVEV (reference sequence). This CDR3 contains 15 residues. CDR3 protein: CASRDAGPMNTEAFF. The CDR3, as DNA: TGTGCCAGCAGGGATGCGGGACCCATGAACACTGAAGCTTTCTTT.

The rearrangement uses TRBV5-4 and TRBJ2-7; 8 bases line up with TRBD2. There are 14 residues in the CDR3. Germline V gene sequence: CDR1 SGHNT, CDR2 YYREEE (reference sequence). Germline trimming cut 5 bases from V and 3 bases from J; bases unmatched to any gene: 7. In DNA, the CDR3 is TGTGCCAGCAGTTCGGGGGGGGTCCGCTACGAGCAGTACTTC. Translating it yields CASSSGGVRYEQYF.

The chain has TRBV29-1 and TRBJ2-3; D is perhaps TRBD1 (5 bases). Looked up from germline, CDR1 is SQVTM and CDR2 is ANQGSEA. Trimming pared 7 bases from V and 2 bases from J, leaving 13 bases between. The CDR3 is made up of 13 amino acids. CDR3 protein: CSAAWGATDTQYF. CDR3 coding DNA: TGCAGCGCCGCATGGGGCGCCACAGATACGCAGTATTTT.

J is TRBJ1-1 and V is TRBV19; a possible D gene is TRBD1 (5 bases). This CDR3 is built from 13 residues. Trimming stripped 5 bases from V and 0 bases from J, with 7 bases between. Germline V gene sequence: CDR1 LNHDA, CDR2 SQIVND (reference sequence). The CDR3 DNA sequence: TGTGCCAGTAGTCCAGGGCTGAACACTGAAGCTTTCTTT. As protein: CASSPGLNTEAFF.